This T cell receptor (beta chain) was recovered during a study of blood T cell repertoires in COVID-19. This table comes from immunoSEQ multiplex PCR, and its TCRdb copy is limited to in-frame clones, with some not included. The sample consists of 200,000 to 250,000 clones, 85% to 90% of them appearing once. The CDR3 runs 13 residues. Germline assignment: CDR1 DFQATT and CDR2 SNEGSKA (reference sequence). The V and J ends lost 3 bases and 2 bases, in that order; junction bases with no gene match: 1. The clonotype comes from a man at least 80 years old with acute or convalescent COVID-19. Sequencing was carried out using peripheral blood. The chain employs TRBV20-1 and TRBJ1-5; TRBD1 agrees at 7 bases. CDR3 sequence: CSASGQGNQPQHF. In nucleotides, the CDR3 is TGCAGTGCTAGTGGACAGGGCAATCAGCCCCAGCATTTT.